Shown below are 5 T cell receptor beta chains from a single sample sequenced in a study of blood T cells in healthy people across ages. Through a sample-barcoded 5' primer and a J-beta primer mix, a second PCR was run for 7 to 11 cycles. In TCRdb, the 5' RACE reads were re-called with MiXCR into one record per CDR3 protein. The data contain approximately 290,000 distinct CDR3 sequences, 25% to 30% of them singletons. The specimen sequenced was blood. The receptors shown here come from an older woman in good health.

This clonotype was seen only a few times. The rearrangement links TRBV18 to TRBJ1-4, with D uncertain. CDR1 is KGHSH and CDR2 is LQKENI in the germline V gene. Trimming pared 1 base from V and 8 bases from J, leaving 8 bases between. The CDR3 has 13 residues. CDR3 protein: CASSPQSREKLFF. As DNA, the CDR3 is TGTGCCAGCTCACCACAGTCACGCGAAAAACTGTTTTTT.

The V call is TRBV27, the J call TRBJ2-6; no firm D call. The CDR3 sequence is 16 residues long. Germline values: CDR1 MNHEY, CDR2 SMNVEV (reference sequence). V was cut by 1 base and J by 0 bases, with 7 bases left in between. CDR3 loop: CASSLLASSGANVLTF. CDR3 coding DNA: TGTGCCAGCAGTTTATTGGCGAGCTCTGGGGCCAACGTCCTGACTTTC.

The J gene is TRBJ1-2, the V gene TRBV6-6, with D perhaps matching TRBD1 (6 bases). The CDR3 totals 15 residues. Trimming stripped 7 bases from V and 1 base from J, with 16 bases between. Looked up from germline, CDR1 is MNHNY and CDR2 is SVGAGI (reference sequence). The CDR3 sequence is CASTEGGAYNYGYTF. CDR3 coding DNA: TGTGCCAGCACCGAGGGGGGGGCATATAACTATGGCTACACCTTC.

V gene TRBV5-5 combines with J gene TRBJ1-6; no firm D call. Per germline, CDR1 SGHKS and CDR2 YYEKEE (reference sequence). The V gene lost 5 bases and the J gene lost 3 bases, with 12 bases spanning the gap. The CDR3 contains 15 residues. The CDR3 spells CASSMSRDYNSPLHF. CDR3 DNA sequence: TGTGCCAGCAGTATGTCAAGAGACTATAATTCACCCCTCCACTTT. Full variable domain (outside the CDR3, taken from reference TRBV5-5 and TRBJ1-6): DAGVTQSPTHLIKTRGQQVTLRCSPISGHKSVSWYQQVLGQGPQFIFQYYEKEERGRGNFPDRFSARQFPNYSSELNVNALLLGDSALYLCASSMSRDYNSPLHFGNGTRLTVT.

In its sample, this clonotype was seen a few times. Its ends do not fully match the called genes, so a read error is possible. This chain joins TRBV12-3 or TRBV12-4 and TRBJ2-5; D not resolved. This CDR3 has 16 residues. CDR3 bases: TGTGCCAGCAGTTTAGCGCGGAGAGTGGACCAAGAGACCCAGTGCTTC. This codes for CASSLARRVDQETQCF.